Reported below is one TCR beta chain. The data originate from a study of long-term antiretroviral therapy in people with HIV. Whole-study context: Collection dates of the earliest samples fall about a decade before the 2015 immediate-ART recommendation.

Version v3.0 of the immunoSEQ assay ran at survey level. Libraries were prepared by immunoSEQ multiplex PCR; TCRdb keeps only in-frame clonotypes and omits some of them. The data hold some 28,000 clones, with roughly 86% observed a single time. V lost 1 base to trimming and J lost 12 bases, with 19 bases between them. This CDR3 has 14 residues. Germline values: CDR1 GTSNPN, CDR2 SVGIG (reference sequence). The sample here was unsorted PBMCs, taken 0.8 years after starting antiretroviral therapy. This sequence joins TRBV30 and TRBJ2-1, with D perhaps matching TRBD2 (6 bases). The sequence was obtained from a woman aged 25 to 39 with HIV. The CDR3 DNA is TGTGCCTGGAGTGCTACCCCCAGGAGGGGCGGGCAGTTCTTC. Its protein is CAWSATPRRGGQFF.